This TCR beta chain was retrieved from a study of tumor and adjacent non-tumor tissue in lung cancer. Study information: The cohort had around eleven adenocarcinoma, 2 squamous cell and 1 small cell patients. Overall study results and limits: Shorter survival was associated with higher TCR diversity in tumors. Significantly higher TCR diversity was found in tumor than normal lung. In normal lung, the top 100 clones were significantly more dominant than in tumor.

This sample's RNA came from whole unsorted tissue. The CDR3 has 12 residues. In germline, CDR1 is DFQATT, CDR2 SNEGSKA (reference sequence). About this clonotype itself: The target antigen is unknown. A junction end diverges from the germline sequence, so it may reflect a read error.

TCRbeta libraries were built with three rounds of nested PCR, modified from ARM-PCR. Via MiXCR, TCRdb re-called the multiplex PCR reads, giving one row per CDR3 protein. The table has about 110,000 distinct CDR3 sequences, 84% seen once. V and J are TRBV20-1 and TRBJ1-1; no firm D call. The sequenced sample was lung tumor tissue. The TCR comes from a man aged 70 or older with non-small cell lung cancer. The DNA for the CDR3 is TGCAGTGTTAGAGTGATGGTTACTGAAGCTTTCTTT. Its protein is CSVRVMVTEAFF.